This TCR beta chain was recorded in a study of post-analysis software for immune sequencing data. General study points: Diversity measured as normalized Chao1 was significantly lower in multiple sclerosis patients than in controls. TRBV5-6, TRBV5-1 and TRBV20-1 were among four to six TRBV segments more frequent in patients than controls.

With respect to this clonotype: The antigen is undetermined.

The library was made from cDNA and included unique molecular identifiers. Starting from roughly 1 to 10 million T cells, the study yielded 450,000 to 500,000 cDNA molecules. TCRdb recomputed calls from the PCR reads with MiXCR, one row per CDR3 protein. The repertoire has hundreds of thousands of distinct CDR3 sequences, about 57% of them found once; the top ten carry approximately 4.5%. Germline V gene sequence: CDR1 DFQATT, CDR2 SNEGSKA (reference sequence). J was trimmed by 0 bases and V by 5 bases; bases with no gene match: 12. The CDR3 length is 17 residues. V and J are TRBV20-1 and TRBJ2-1, with 8 bases lining up with TRBD2. Sequenced: blood. The receptor was derived from a girl aged 10 to 17 with multiple sclerosis. CDR3 residues: CSAPLAGGGISYNEQFF. CDR3 DNA: TGCAGTGCTCCCCTCGCGGGGGGCGGAATCTCCTACAATGAGCAGTTCTTC.